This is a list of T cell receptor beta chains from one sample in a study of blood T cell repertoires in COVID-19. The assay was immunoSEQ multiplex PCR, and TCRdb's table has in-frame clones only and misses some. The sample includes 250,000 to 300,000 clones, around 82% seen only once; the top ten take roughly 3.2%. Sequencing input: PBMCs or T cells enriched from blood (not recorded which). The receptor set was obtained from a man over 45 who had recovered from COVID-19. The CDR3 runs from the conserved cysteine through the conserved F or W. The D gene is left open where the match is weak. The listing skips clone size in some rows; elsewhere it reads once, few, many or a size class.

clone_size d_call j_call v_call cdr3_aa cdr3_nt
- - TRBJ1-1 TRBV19 CASSPLRTVMNTEAFF TGTGCCAGTAGTCCCCTCCGGACAGTTATGAACACTGAAGCTTTCTTT
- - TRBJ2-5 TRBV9 CASSVAVGARETQYF TGTGCCAGCAGCGTAGCTGTTGGGGCGAGGGAGACCCAGTACTTC
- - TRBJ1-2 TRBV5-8 CASSLTGGRYGYTF TGTGCCAGCAGCTTGACAGGAGGGCGGTATGGCTACACCTTC
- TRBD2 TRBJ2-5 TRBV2 CASSVGLAGLQETQYF TGTGCCAGCAGTGTTGGGCTAGCGGGGCTCCAAGAGACCCAGTACTTC
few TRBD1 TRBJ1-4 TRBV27 CASSFRRDSPEKLFF TGTGCCAGCAGTTTTCGCCGGGACAGCCCTGAAAAACTGTTTTTT
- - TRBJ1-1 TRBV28 CASSRPRGWNTEAFF TGTGCCAGCAGTCGCCCCCGGGGTTGGAACACTGAAGCTTTCTTT
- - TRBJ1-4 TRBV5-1 CASSLATGSNEKLFF TGCGCCAGCAGCTTAGCGACAGGTTCCAATGAAAAACTGTTTTTT
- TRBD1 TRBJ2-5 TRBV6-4 CASSLPPGQDTETQYF TGTGCCAGCAGTCTTCCCCCGGGACAGGATACGGAGACCCAGTACTTC
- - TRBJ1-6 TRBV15 CATSRTTGYNSPLHF TGTGCCACCAGCAGGACTACAGGGTATAATTCACCCCTCCACTTT
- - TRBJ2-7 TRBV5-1 CASSLGLFSDEQYF TGCGCCAGCAGCTTGGGACTATTTTCTGACGAGCAGTACTTC
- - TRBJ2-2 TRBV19 CATNPGENTGELFF TGTGCCACCAATCCCGGGGAGAACACCGGGGAGCTGTTTTTT
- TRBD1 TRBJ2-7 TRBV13 CASSLGQGGYEQYF TGTGCCAGCAGCTTAGGACAGGGGGGTTACGAGCAGTACTTC
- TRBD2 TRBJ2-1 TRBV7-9 CASRKGLAPSNEQFF TGTGCCAGCAGAAAGGGACTAGCGCCCTCCAATGAGCAGTTCTTC